Below, one T cell receptor beta chain is given with its context. Repertoires were generated with immunoSEQ multiplex PCR, while TCRdb's copy carries only in-frame clones and drops some. The sample records about 260,000 clones, 80% to 90% being singletons. The data belong to a study of blood T cell repertoires in COVID-19. Study as a whole: Spain, Italy and the United States supplied samples that represented acute and convalescent COVID-19.

The sample comprised peripheral blood. The sequence came from a woman aged 45 to 65 with acute or convalescent COVID-19.

The DNA for the CDR3 is TGTGCCAGCTCACTGGTGCCAGGAAGCACAGATACGCAGTATTTT. Protein product: CASSLVPGSTDTQYF. This chain connects TRBV18 to TRBJ2-3, with D uncertain. Deletions cut 4 bases from V and 0 bases from J, with 11 bases between. This CDR3 is built from 15 residues. Germline-derived CDR1 and CDR2 are KGHSH and LQKENI.